Listed here is a single T cell receptor (beta chain). The target of this receptor is not known. No quality values exist for individual bases; no much larger clone is one base distant. The data originate from a study of T cells in Graves' hyperthyroidism and ophthalmopathy (dated by TCRdb to about 2019). Turning to the overall study: Peripheral blood samples were taken at initial diagnosis, before any treatment was given. The roughly 99 discovery patients were divided at random into training and test sets in a 7:3 ratio. Prospective prediction of ophthalmopathy was tested in an independent validation cohort consisting of 18 hyperthyroidism patients and approximately 16 patients who later progressed to ophthalmopathy. Once sampling was done, hyperthyroidism patients were given methimazole at a starting dose of 30 mg daily, whereas ophthalmopathy patients were given high-dose intravenous methylprednisolone. TCR V-J signatures able to tell the groups apart were searched for in a discovery cohort of about a hundred patients, of whom roughly 42 had Graves' ophthalmopathy and about 60 had stable Graves' hyperthyroidism. The study also compared thyroid tissue and blood T-cell repertoires from five or six Graves' hyperthyroidism patients. The paper reports TCR Vbeta CDR3 sequencing of roughly 140 peripheral blood samples: around 45 ophthalmopathy, 75 to 80 hyperthyroidism and around 17 progressor patients.

Stable Graves' hyperthyroidism was defined as no progression to ophthalmopathy during 18 months of follow-up. Hyperthyroidism patients were newly diagnosed, had a disease duration of under 2 months, and were aged 18 to 65 years. Any patient with an uncontrolled infection, another autoimmune disease, pregnancy or lactation was excluded. Diagnoses were established on the basis of clinical symptoms, serum thyroxine and TRAb, thyroid ultrasound, and orbital computed tomography. PBMCs were separated from about 10 ml of fresh peripheral blood using Ficoll-Paque density gradient centrifugation. Total RNA was extracted with Trizol reagent, and quality was checked on an Agilent 2100 Bioanalyzer. TCR beta CDR3 regions were amplified from RNA transcripts. For the first round of RT-PCR on the TCR CDR3, the HTBI primer set was used together with the Qiagen OneStep RT-PCR kit. Libraries were constructed in a second round of multiplex PCR, after which size selection and purification were carried out. Libraries were sequenced paired-end with 100 bp reads on an Illumina HiSeq2000. In the paper's pipeline: SOAPnuke was used to process the raw data, removing reads that contained adapters or uncalled bases, had a mean Phred below 15, or lacked an exact match to the constant primer or identifier. High-quality paired reads were merged using COPE v1.2.5, and each unique nucleotide sequence was defined as a clonotype. MiTCR v1.1 was used to align clonotypes to the IMGT TRBV, TRBD and TRBJ reference segments. The analysis included only V-J combinations with a frequency above 0.0001, which together covered more than 99% of the repertoires. The TCS score was defined as F50 (clonal expansion) divided by E x V (chaos), with BLOSUM62-based TCRdist calculated between CDR3 peptides within each V-J. Welch's t-statistics and random forest reduced around 510 V-J features to 10 to 15, which were used in a naive Bayes classifier (R e1071). The public reads were quality trimmed at Q25 with fastp and then assembled into clones with MiXCR by TCRdb, keeping productive beta chains. Here each entry gathers all rows of one CDR3 protein and keeps the most common genes and DNA. The authors' filters were not applied to this entry. This sample is represented by about 200,000 distinct CDR3 sequences; approximately 20% of them were singletons. Clones ranked in the top ten supply approximately 40% of the sample.

The research as a whole found: No statistical method was used to set the sample size in advance, and investigators knew the group allocation. Most expanded thyroid clonotypes (frequency above 0.001) were also detected in blood, a finding suggesting that blood repertoires may reflect thyroid immune responses. In validation, the model predicted progression to ophthalmopathy with over 60% sensitivity and approximately 72% specificity, a median of 6.5 months before onset. In cross-validation, a model built on a 13 V-J signature told ophthalmopathy apart from stable hyperthyroidism with under 90% sensitivity and 81% to 82% specificity, and in testing the same model reached 80%/75%.

V lost 3 bases and J lost 4 bases; the stretch between them is 2 bases long. The CDR3 spans 10 residues, from the cysteine through the phenylalanine. CDR3 DNA is the only sequence kept; it has 30 bases, read in frame from the first base. As encoded in the germline V gene (reference sequence), CDR1 is DFQATT while CDR2 is SNEGSKA. This receptor was obtained from a man between 40 and 49 years old with Graves' hyperthyroidism. The sequence links TRBV20-1 to TRBJ2-3, with the D gene too uncertain to name. The sample was blood. This receptor carries the CDR3 CSARSDTQYF. DNA sequence: TGCAGTGCTAGGTCAGATACGCAGTATTTT.